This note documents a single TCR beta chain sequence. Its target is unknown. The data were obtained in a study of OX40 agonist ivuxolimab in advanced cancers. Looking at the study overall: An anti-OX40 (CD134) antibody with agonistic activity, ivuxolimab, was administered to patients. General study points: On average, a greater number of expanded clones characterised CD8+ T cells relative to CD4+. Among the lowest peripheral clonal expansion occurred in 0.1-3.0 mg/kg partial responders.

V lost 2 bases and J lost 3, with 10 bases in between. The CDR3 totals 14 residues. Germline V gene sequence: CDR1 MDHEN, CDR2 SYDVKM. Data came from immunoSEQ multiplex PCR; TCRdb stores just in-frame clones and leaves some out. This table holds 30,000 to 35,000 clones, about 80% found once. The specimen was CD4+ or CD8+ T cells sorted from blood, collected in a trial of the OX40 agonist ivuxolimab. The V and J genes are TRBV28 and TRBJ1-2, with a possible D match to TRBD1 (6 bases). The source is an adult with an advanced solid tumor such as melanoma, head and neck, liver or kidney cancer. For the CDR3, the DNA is TGTGCCAGCAGTTTACCGACAGGACACTATGGCTACACCTTC. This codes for CASSLPTGHYGYTF.